This T cell receptor beta chain came from a study of CD8+CD57+ T cells in acquired aplastic anemia. Individuals selected for sequencing had exhibited CD8+CD57+ cell expansion on flow cytometry. Each patient carried a diagnosis of severe acquired aplastic anemia. Genomic DNA templated the TCR beta VDJ and CDR3 profiling. Using its own MiXCR run on the reads, TCRdb lists one record per CDR3 protein. This table has 270,000 or so distinct CDR3 sequences, 82% appearing once. Sequencing was performed on sorted CD4+, CD8+, or CD8+CD57+ T cells (not recorded which) from PBMCs. This clonotype was sampled from a human donor with aplastic anemia.

The CDR3 protein is CASSLWTSGEGQFF. CDR3 nucleotides: TGTGCCAGCAGCCTCTGGACTAGCGGGGAAGGGCAGTTCTTC. V usage is TRBV7-8 and J usage is TRBJ2-1; 12 nucleotides match TRBD2. The ends lost 5 bases at V and 12 bases at J; junction bases unmatched: 8. The CDR3 totals 14 residues. The V gene's germline CDR1 is SGHVS and CDR2 FQNEAQ.